The 4 T cell receptor beta chains listed next were all sequenced from one sample in a study of response to subunit inactivated influenza vaccine. TCRdb reanalysed the RT-PCR reads using MiXCR and keeps one entry per CDR3 protein. Of 610,000 or so distinct CDR3 sequences listed, 14% are singletons. Material: PBMCs from blood, obtained 11 to 12 days after vaccination. The receptors here all came from a man aged 45-65 years who received an inactivated influenza vaccine.

This clonotype was seen only a few times. This chain links TRBV6-2 or TRBV6-3 with TRBJ2-7; D is possibly TRBD1 or TRBD2 (5 bases each). The CDR3 totals 14 residues. Germline V lookup: CDR1 MNHEY, CDR2 SVGEGT. V was cut by 6 bases and J by 6 bases, with 18 bases left in between. Here the CDR3 DNA reads TGTGCCAGCAGGGGGACGGACGCCGGCCTCGAGCAGTACTTC. Its protein product is CASRGTDAGLEQYF.

This chain uses TRBV5-1 with TRBJ2-1; a possible D gene is TRBD2 (6 bases). Germline loops: CDR1 SGHRS, CDR2 YFSETQ. The ends were cut back, 3 bases at V and 5 bases at J, with 12 bases in the middle. This CDR3 has 14 amino acids. CDR3: CASSSGTSNNEQFF. The CDR3 nucleotides read TGCGCCAGCAGCTCCGGGACTTCTAACAATGAGCAGTTCTTC.

This clonotype was detected a few times. J is TRBJ2-2 and V is TRBV6-5; D possibly matches TRBD1 or TRBD2 (5 bases each). This CDR3 is built from 15 residues. Germline-derived CDR1 and CDR2 are MNHEY and SVGAGI. V shed 3 bases and J shed 6 bases, with 14 bases lying between them. The DNA of the CDR3 is TGTGCCAGCAGTTATACCTACGGGACCGCCGGGGAGCTGTTTTTT. Its protein product is CASSYTYGTAGELFF.

This clonotype was seen more than once but under ten times. The gene calls are TRBV12-3 or TRBV12-4 and TRBJ2-1; unclear D gene. The V and J ends lost 3 bases and 7 bases respectively, with 7 bases between them. The CDR3 extends over 12 amino acids. This chain's CDR3 is CASSLIQNEQFF. The CDR3 DNA reads TGTGCCAGCAGTTTGATTCAGAATGAGCAGTTCTTC.